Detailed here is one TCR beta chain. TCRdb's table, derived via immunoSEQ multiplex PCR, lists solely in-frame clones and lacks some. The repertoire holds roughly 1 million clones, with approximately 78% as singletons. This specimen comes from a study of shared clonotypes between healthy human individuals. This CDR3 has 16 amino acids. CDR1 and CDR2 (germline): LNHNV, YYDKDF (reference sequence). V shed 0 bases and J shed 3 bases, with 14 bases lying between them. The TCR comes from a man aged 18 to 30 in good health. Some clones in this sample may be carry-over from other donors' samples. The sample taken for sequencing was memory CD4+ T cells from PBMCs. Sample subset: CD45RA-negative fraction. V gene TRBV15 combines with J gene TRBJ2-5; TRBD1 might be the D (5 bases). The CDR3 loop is CATSRDYGPGKETQYF. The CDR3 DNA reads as TGTGCCACCAGCAGAGATTACGGCCCAGGGAAAGAGACCCAGTACTTC.